The clone carrying this TCR beta chain is medium-sized. This sample is drawn from a study of patients and donors after allogeneic stem cell transplantation. In TCRdb, the RT-PCR reads were re-called with MiXCR into one record per CDR3 protein. The profile shows 2,700 or so distinct CDR3 sequences, approximately 5.1% of them singletons. This CDR3 contains 13 residues. Germline CDR1 and CDR2: GTSNPN and SVGIG (reference sequence). Deletions cut 4 bases from V and 8 bases from J, with 14 bases between. The source of this sequence is a human donor who was either an allogeneic HSCT recipient or a stem cell or donor lymphocyte infusion donor (not recorded which). It is not recorded whose cells these are; they may come from a transplant donor. The gene calls are TRBV30 and TRBJ1-4; no reliable D call. Sequenced sample: blood, either unsorted or a sorted T cell fraction (not recorded which). CDR3 in DNA: TGTGCCTGGAACCGGATTGTAGAGGAAAAACTGTTTTTT. It translates to CAWNRIVEEKLFF.